A single sample is the source of the 3 T cell receptor beta chains below, sequenced in a study of shared clonotypes between healthy human individuals. Sequenced by immunoSEQ multiplex PCR; TCRdb stores in-frame clones only, minus some. The data contain some 2.1 million clones, roughly 94% of them singletons. The sample comprised naive CD4+ T cells sorted from blood. Specified subset: CD45RA+ positively selected. Receptors originate from a man aged 18 to 29 in good health.

The chain links TRBV7-2 to TRBJ1-2; D gene uncertain. The length of the CDR3 is 12 residues. Trimming took off 7 bases at V and 4 bases at J, with 10 bases between the two ends. CDR1 is SGHTA, CDR2 FQGNSA, per germline. CDR3 nucleotide sequence: TGTGCCAGCACCCCCGGTCTCTATGGCTACACCTTC. It encodes CASTPGLYGYTF.

The chain is built from TRBV15 and TRBJ1-6; no reliable D call. In germline, CDR1 is LNHNV, CDR2 YYDKDF (reference sequence). The CDR3 covers 11 residues. Trimming took off 5 bases at V and 14 bases at J, with 10 bases between the two ends. The CDR3 here is CATSPNQSLHF. CDR3 sequence (DNA): TGTGCCACCAGCCCAAACCAGTCCCTCCACTTT.

This sequence joins TRBV5-1 and TRBJ2-1; TRBD2 might be the D (5 bases). The germline V and J ends were trimmed by 0 bases and 7 bases, with 8 bases remaining between them. CDR3 size: 13 residues. Germline V gene sequence: CDR1 SGHRS, CDR2 YFSETQ. This CDR3 reads CASSLGERNEQFF. The CDR3 DNA sequence: TGCGCCAGCAGCTTGGGGGAGAGGAATGAGCAGTTCTTC.